What follows are 17 T cell receptor beta chains derived from one specimen sequenced in a study of shared clonotypes between healthy human individuals. Sequenced by immunoSEQ multiplex PCR; TCRdb stores in-frame clones only, minus some. The sample includes millions of clones, roughly 95% of them seen just once. Material for sequencing was naive CD4+ T cells sorted from blood. Subset here: CD45RA+ positively selected. These receptor sequences come from a man aged 18 to 35 in good health.

The rearrangement links TRBV28 to TRBJ1-1; a weak D match, TRBD1 (5 bases). Per germline, CDR1 MDHEN and CDR2 SYDVKM. CDR3 length: 14 residues. Trimming removed 6 bases at V and 11 bases at J, with 22 bases between. DNA of the CDR3: TGTGCCAGCAGCTCAACCAGGGATCTTGAGAGGGCTTTCTTT. Its translation: CASSSTRDLERAFF.

Remarks on this clone: Other DNA sequences in the sample encode the same CDR3. The chain has TRBV10-3 and TRBJ2-7; the D is unclear. Trimming stripped 0 bases from V and 3 bases from J, with 6 bases between. CDR3 length: 13 amino acids. In germline, CDR1 is ENHRY, CDR2 SYGVKD. The CDR3 nucleotides are TGTGCCATCAGTGAGTCGAATGGCTACGAGCAGTACTTC. This encodes CAISESNGYEQYF.

V gene TRBV11-2 combines with J gene TRBJ2-1; TRBD2 aligns across 12 bases. The CDR3 is 15 amino acids. Trimming at V came to 1 base and at J to 9 bases, leaving 4 bases not matched to a gene. The germline gives CDR1 SGHAT, CDR2 FQNNGV. The CDR3 here is CASSLGTSGTGEQFF. The CDR3 DNA reads TGTGCCAGCAGCTTAGGGACTAGCGGGACCGGTGAGCAGTTCTTC. Based on the CDR3 plus reference TRBV11-2 and TRBJ2-1, the full variable domain is EAGVAQSPRYKIIEKRQSVAFWCNPISGHATLYWYQQILGQGPKLLIQFQNNGVVDDSQLPKDRFSAERLKGVDSTLKIQPAKLEDSAVYLCASSLGTSGTGEQFFGPGTRLTVL.

The chain has TRBV7-8 and TRBJ1-2, with D unclear. From germline, CDR1 is SGHVS and CDR2 FQNEAQ. The CDR3 contains 14 residues. V shed 1 base and J shed 4 bases, with 10 bases lying between them. As DNA, the CDR3 is TGTGCCAGCAGCTTAGTGCCGGGGTCCTATGGCTACACCTTC. Translating gives CASSLVPGSYGYTF.

The chain couples TRBV6-6 to TRBJ1-2; the D is unclear. CDR1 MNHNY and CDR2 SVGAGI come from the germline V gene (reference sequence). V was cut by 2 bases and J by 4 bases, with 8 bases left in between. CDR3 size: 13 residues. CDR3: CASSYRETYGYTF. CDR3 nucleotides: TGTGCCAGCAGTTACCGGGAGACCTATGGCTACACCTTC.

Remarks on this clone: The junction departs from the called germline gene at one end, perhaps through a read error. The rearrangement links TRBV6-5 to TRBJ2-7; the D is unclear. Looked up from germline, CDR1 is MNHEY and CDR2 is SVGAGI. This CDR3 contains 13 residues. The CDR3 reads CASGEAALREQHF. Written as DNA, the CDR3 is TGTGCCAGCGGAGAGGCAGCCCTACGAGAGCAGCACTTC.

As concerns this clone: Other nucleotide sequences in the sample specify the same CDR3. The rearrangement uses TRBV5-1 and TRBJ2-7; D is unclear. V was trimmed by 0 bases and J by 3 bases, leaving 7 bases between them. Per the germline V gene, CDR1 is SGHRS and CDR2 is YFSETQ. This CDR3 spans 13 amino acids. The CDR3 DNA reads as TGCGCCAGCAGCTTGGGGCCGGACTACGAGCAGTACTTC. Amino acid sequence: CASSLGPDYEQYF.

The chain combines TRBV19 with TRBJ2-3; tentative D call: TRBD1 (5 bases). The V end lost 1 base, the J end lost 0 bases, and 8 bases lay between the germline ends. The CDR3 is made up of 15 amino acids. From germline, CDR1 is LNHDA and CDR2 SQIVND (reference sequence). The CDR3 is CASSIAQGSTDTQYF. The CDR3 DNA reads TGTGCCAGTAGTATAGCGCAGGGCAGCACAGATACGCAGTATTTT.

This chain joins TRBV7-2 and TRBJ2-5, with a tentative D call TRBD2 (5 bases). This CDR3 is built from 15 residues. Trimming stripped 3 bases from V and 4 bases from J, with 15 bases between. CDR1 and CDR2 from the germline V gene are SGHTA and FQGNSA. The CDR3 bases are TGTGCCAGCAGCTTGTCAACGGGAAAAAGAGAGACCCAGTACTTC. This gives the protein CASSLSTGKRETQYF.

This clone has just one count. The rearrangement uses TRBV27 and TRBJ1-3; 10 positions match TRBD1. The germline V gene encodes CDR1 MNHEY and CDR2 SMNVEV (reference sequence). The CDR3 is 15 residues long. V dropped 6 bases and J dropped 3; count of bases not matched to a gene: 5. The CDR3: CASSPGTGVGNTIYF. The CDR3 DNA is TGTGCCAGCAGCCCCGGGACAGGGGTTGGAAACACCATATATTTT.

CDR3 residues: CASIFNGGGEAFF. The CDR3 nucleotides read TGTGCCAGCATTTTCAACGGGGGCGGTGAAGCTTTCTTT. V and J are TRBV28 and TRBJ1-1; tentative D call: TRBD1 (6 bases). The V gene lost 7 bases and the J gene lost 7 bases, with 16 bases spanning the gap. The CDR3 runs to 13 residues. Germline V gene data show CDR1 as MDHEN and CDR2 as SYDVKM.

On this clone itself: The sample carries other DNA sequences with the same CDR3. V gene TRBV7-9 combines with J gene TRBJ1-5, with TRBD1 matching 7 bases. After removal of 1 base from V and 4 bases from J, the junction contained 4 bases not matched to a gene. The CDR3 has 15 amino acids. Looked up from germline, CDR1 is SEHNR and CDR2 is FQNEAQ (reference sequence). The CDR3 nucleotides are TGTGCCAGCAGCTTAGGGGGACAGAGAAATCAGCCCCAGCATTTT. As protein: CASSLGGQRNQPQHF.

This rearrangement joins TRBV6-5 to TRBJ2-7; possible D gene TRBD2, 5 bases. CDR1 is MNHEY, CDR2 SVGAGI, per germline. Between the trimmed V and J ends, which lost 4 bases and 2 bases, there was a span of 12 bases. The CDR3 length is 14 residues. CDR3 sequence reads: CASSFGGQAYEQYF. The CDR3 nucleotides read TGTGCCAGCAGTTTTGGCGGGCAAGCCTACGAGCAGTACTTC.

J is TRBJ2-7 and V is TRBV5-1; 9 bases line up with TRBD1. Germline lookup yields CDR1 SGHRS and CDR2 YFSETQ. J lost 2 bases, V lost 4 bases, and 4 bases had no gene match. The CDR3 loop spans 14 amino acids. The CDR3 sequence is CASSGTGSPYEQYF. The CDR3 nucleotides are TGCGCCAGCAGCGGGACAGGGAGTCCCTACGAGCAGTACTTC.

This chain joins TRBV19 and TRBJ1-4; 9 bases match TRBD1. CDR1 LNHDA and CDR2 SQIVND come from the germline V gene (reference sequence). This CDR3 is 14 amino acids long. The J segment lost 10 bases and the V segment lost 3 bases, leaving 6 bases of the junction unmatched. The CDR3 nucleotides read TGTGCCAGTAGTATTTCCGGACAGGGGAGAAAACTGTTTTTT. The encoded protein is CASSISGQGRKLFF.

This chain uses TRBV11-2 with TRBJ1-1; 9 bases fit TRBD1. In germline, CDR1 is SGHAT, CDR2 FQNNGV. Trimming took 5 bases from V and 5 from J; bases not matched to a gene: 9. This CDR3 contains 15 residues. The DNA for the CDR3 is TGTGCCAGCAGCACTACAGGGGGCGCGAAGACTGAAGCTTTCTTT. Protein product: CASSTTGGAKTEAFF.

This rearrangement joins TRBV7-2 to TRBJ1-5; maybe TRBD1 (6 bases). This CDR3 spans 16 amino acids. Trimming stripped 4 bases from V and 3 bases from J, with 16 bases between. In germline, CDR1 is SGHTA, CDR2 FQGNSA. The DNA for the CDR3 is TGTGCCAGCAGCTCTAAACAGGGACTTAACAATCAGCCCCAGCATTTT. Residues: CASSSKQGLNNQPQHF.